The T cell receptor beta chain under discussion was sequenced for a study of blood T cell repertoires in COVID-19. Study-wide background: PBMCs, B-cell-depleted T cells, or T cells were the source of the cDNA or gDNA that made up the material.

V lost 3 bases and J lost 5; bases outside the gene matches: 16. The CDR3 has 17 residues. The germline V gene has CDR1 DFQATT and CDR2 SNEGSKA (reference sequence). Libraries were prepared by immunoSEQ multiplex PCR; TCRdb keeps only in-frame clonotypes and omits some of them. The repertoire holds more than 200,000 clones, with less than 90% as singletons. The sample consisted of peripheral blood. V gene TRBV20-1 combines with J gene TRBJ2-1; 7 nucleotides match TRBD2. This TCR was recovered from a man under 40 with active or convalescent COVID-19. CDR3 sequence (DNA): TGCAGTGCTAGTTCCCTAGCGGAGATTCCCAGGAACAATGAGCAGTTCTTC. Its translation is CSASSLAEIPRNNEQFF.